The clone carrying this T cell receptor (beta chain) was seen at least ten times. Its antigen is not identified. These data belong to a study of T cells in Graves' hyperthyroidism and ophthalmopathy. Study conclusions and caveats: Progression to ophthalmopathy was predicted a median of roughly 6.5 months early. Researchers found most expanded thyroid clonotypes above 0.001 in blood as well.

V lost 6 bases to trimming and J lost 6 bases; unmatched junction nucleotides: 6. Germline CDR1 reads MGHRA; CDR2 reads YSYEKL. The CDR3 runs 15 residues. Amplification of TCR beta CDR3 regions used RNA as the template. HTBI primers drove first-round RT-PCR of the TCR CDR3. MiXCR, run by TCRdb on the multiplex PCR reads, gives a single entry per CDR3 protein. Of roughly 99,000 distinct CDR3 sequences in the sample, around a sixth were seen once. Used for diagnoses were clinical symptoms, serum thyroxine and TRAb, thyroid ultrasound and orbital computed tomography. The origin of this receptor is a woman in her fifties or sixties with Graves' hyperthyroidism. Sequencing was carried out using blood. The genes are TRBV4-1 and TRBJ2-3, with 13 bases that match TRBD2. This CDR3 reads CASSGGTSGTDTQYF. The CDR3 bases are TGCGCCAGCAGTGGCGGGACTAGCGGGACCGATACGCAGTATTTT.